This T cell receptor beta chain is drawn from a study of cytomegalovirus exposure and HLA in healthy donors. This table comes from immunoSEQ multiplex PCR, and its TCRdb copy is limited to in-frame clones, with some not included. Of around 250,000 clones listed, less than 95% were seen once; the top ten hold approximately 3.1%. Trimming removed 1 base at V and 3 bases at J, with 10 bases between. CDR1 and CDR2 from the germline V gene are SGHNT and YENEEA. The CDR3 length is 14 residues. This sequence was found in a woman in her thirties in good health and CMV-seronegative. The rearrangement links TRBV11-3 to TRBJ2-7; D is perhaps TRBD1 or TRBD2 (5 bases each). The specimen sequenced was PBMCs. The CDR3 DNA sequence: TGTGCCAGCAGCTTAGGGGACGGAAACTACGAGCAGTACTTC. Translation gives CASSLGDGNYEQYF.